The source of this TCR beta chain is a study of memory CD4+ T cells and cytomegalovirus serostatus. Study-level background: Of the healthy Belgian adults, eight or nine were CMV seropositive and 20 to 30 seronegative.

Single viable CD3+CD4+CD8-CD45RO+ cells were sorted as the memory CD4+ T cells. This clone was seen a single time. The antigen is unknown. This CDR3 is 12 amino acids long. Trimming took 0 bases from V and 3 from J, leaving 2 bases between them. Germline CDR1 is SQVTM and CDR2 is ANQGSEA. Profiled with immunoSEQ multiplex PCR; TCRdb holds only in-frame clones, not every one. The sample holds around 61,000 clones, around 80% seen once. General study results and limits: Each of approximately 63 CMV-associated TCRbeta sequences occurred in one to five individuals.

This sequence originates from an adult in good health and CMV-seronegative. The chain uses TRBV29-1 and TRBJ2-2; D not resolved. Sequences were obtained from memory CD4+ T cells from blood. In DNA, the CDR3 is TGCAGCGTTGAAGATCACACCGGGGAGCTGTTTTTT. Its protein is CSVEDHTGELFF.